Sequencing of this T cell receptor beta chain was carried out in a study of healthy donors' naive CD4 and CD8 T cells. General study results and limits: Positive CDR3 charge linked to CD4+ cells, negative to CD8+ cells.

The V end lost 3 bases, the J end lost 3 bases, and 5 bases lay between the germline ends. The CDR3 runs 12 residues. Germline V CDR1 and CDR2: LNHDA, SQIVND (reference sequence). TCR libraries were built from 500 to 550 ng of total RNA by linear amplification. TCRdb re-derived calls from the reads in MiXCR, one entry per CDR3 protein. Of about 180,000 distinct CDR3 sequences in the sample, about 76% were seen once. As for this clonotype: As yet, its antigen is unknown.

The source material was naive CD4+ and CD8+ T cells sorted from blood, pooled from several donors. This TCR was sampled from a pool of human donors in good health; the sample pools cells from several healthy donors. The rearrangement joins TRBV19 to TRBJ1-1; unclear D gene. CDR3 sequence reads: CASSIRDTEAFF. The DNA for the CDR3 is TGTGCCAGTAGTATCCGAGACACTGAAGCTTTCTTT.